The subject of this entry is one TCR beta chain. The sample comes from a study of control samples from healthy donors and cancer patients. Per the germline V gene, CDR1 is MNHEY and CDR2 is SMNVEV (reference sequence). CDR3 length: 13 residues. V was shortened by 2 bases and J by 9 bases, with 13 bases between the two germline ends. TCRdb's table, derived via immunoSEQ multiplex PCR, lists solely in-frame clones and lacks some. The profile covers approximately 49,000 clones, with approximately 89% appearing a single time and 1.6% taken by the ten largest. Sequencing was performed on PBMCs. This chain connects TRBV27 to TRBJ1-1, with D unresolved. The TCR was taken from a man between 40 and 49 years old with colorectal cancer. CDR3 coding DNA: TGTGCCAGCAGTTTAAATGGGTTGGGGAAAGCTTTCTTT. Amino acid sequence: CASSLNGLGKAFF.